These 14 T cell receptor beta chains originate from one sample sequenced in a study of monozygotic twins with inflammatory bowel disease. TCRdb reprocessed the 5' RACE reads, keeping one entry per CDR3 protein, no DNA. This sample carries over 200,000 distinct CDR3 sequences, with roughly 1.5% going to the ten biggest clones. The sample taken for sequencing was blood. These receptors were obtained from a human donor with ulcerative colitis or Crohn's disease, or a healthy co-twin of an affected twin (not recorded which).

Here the CDR3 reads CASSLLSLAGGLTDTQYF. The V and J genes are TRBV12-3 or TRBV12-4 and TRBJ2-3; TCRdb outputs TRBD1, but without DNA this stays unchecked. The length of the CDR3 is 18 residues.

J is TRBJ1-6 and V is TRBV10-3; TCRdb lists TRBD1, though no DNA is available to test this call. The CDR3 is 13 residues long. Germline CDR1 and CDR2: ENHRY and SYGVKD. The chain's CDR3 is CAIRPTDNSPLHF.

The chain links TRBV12-5 to TRBJ2-1; the TCRdb D gene call, TRBD2, has no DNA to confirm it. Germline-derived CDR1 and CDR2 are LGHNT and FRNRAP. CDR3 length equals 14 residues. This CDR3 reads CASGPGPRGNEQFF.

The chain joins TRBV19 to TRBJ2-1; TCRdb's D call of TRBD2 is untestable without DNA. CDR3 length: 15 residues. From germline, CDR1 is LNHDA and CDR2 SQIVND (reference sequence). The CDR3 is CASSIQQGLFNEQFF.

V usage is TRBV20-1 and J usage is TRBJ1-4; TCRdb indicates TRBD1, and absent DNA this call remains unverified. The CDR3 is made up of 12 amino acids. CDR1 is DFQATT, CDR2 SNEGSKA, per germline (reference sequence). CDR3 in amino acids: CSAAGAQEKLFF.

J is TRBJ1-1 and V is TRBV6-1; TCRdb indicates TRBD1, and absent DNA this call remains unverified. The CDR3 consists of 13 residues. Germline assignment: CDR1 MNHNS and CDR2 SASEGT. This chain's CDR3 is CASSESLNTEAFF.

The chain is built from TRBV5-1 and TRBJ2-2; TCRdb proposes TRBD2, but this gene call is untestable without DNA. Germline V lookup: CDR1 SGHRS, CDR2 YFSETQ. The CDR3 has 16 amino acids. CDR3 in amino acids: CASSLTGTYNTGELFF.

The chain has TRBV9 and TRBJ1-5. CDR3 length: 14 amino acids. Germline values: CDR1 SGDLS, CDR2 YYNGEE. CDR3 region: CASSAGGKNQPQHF.

The chain joins TRBV27 to TRBJ2-7. The CDR3 length is 15 residues. Germline V gives CDR1 MNHEY, CDR2 SMNVEV (reference sequence). CDR3 residues: CASSPTWQMGYEQYF.

The V gene is TRBV4-1, the J gene TRBJ2-1; TCRdb names TRBD2, which stays unverified in the absence of DNA. Germline CDR1 reads MGHRA; CDR2 reads YSYEKL. CDR3 length: 19 residues. This CDR3 is CASSQGLAGPPESNNEQFF.

The rearrangement links TRBV20-1 to TRBJ2-1; as DNA is missing, the TRBD2 call by TCRdb cannot be tested. Germline CDR1 DFQATT, CDR2 SNEGSKA (reference sequence). The CDR3 extends over 15 amino acids. The CDR3 reads CSAPRPGLKHNEQFF.

The rearrangement joins TRBV19 to TRBJ2-3; the TCRdb call, TRBD2, lacks DNA for checking. The CDR3 has 15 residues. Germline V gives CDR1 LNHDA, CDR2 SQIVND (reference sequence). CDR3 sequence: CASSDPPAGTDTQYF.

The chain couples TRBV20-1 to TRBJ2-7; the D call from TCRdb, TRBD1, cannot be confirmed without DNA. The CDR3 covers 15 residues. CDR1 is DFQATT and CDR2 is SNEGSKA in the germline V gene (reference sequence). CDR3 amino acids: CSARDHQRGPYEQYF.

The genes are TRBV6-6 and TRBJ2-7; no DNA is available, so the TRBD1 call from TCRdb remains unchecked. This CDR3 contains 11 residues. Germline lookup yields CDR1 MNHNY and CDR2 SVGAGI (reference sequence). The CDR3 loop is CASAQGYEQYF.